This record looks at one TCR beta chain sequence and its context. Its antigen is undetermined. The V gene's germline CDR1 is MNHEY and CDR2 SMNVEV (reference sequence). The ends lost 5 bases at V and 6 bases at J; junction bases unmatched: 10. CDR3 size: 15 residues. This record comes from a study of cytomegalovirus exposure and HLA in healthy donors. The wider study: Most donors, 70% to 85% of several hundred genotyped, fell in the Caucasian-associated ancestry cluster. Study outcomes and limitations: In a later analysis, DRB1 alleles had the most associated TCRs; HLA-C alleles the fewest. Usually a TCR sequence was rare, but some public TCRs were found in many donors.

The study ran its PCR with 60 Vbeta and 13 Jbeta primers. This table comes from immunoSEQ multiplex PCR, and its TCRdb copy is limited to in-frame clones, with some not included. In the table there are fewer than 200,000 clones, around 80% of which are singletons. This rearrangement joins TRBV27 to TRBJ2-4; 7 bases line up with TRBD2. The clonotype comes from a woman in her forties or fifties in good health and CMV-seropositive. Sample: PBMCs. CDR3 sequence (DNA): TGTGCCAGCAGTCCCTTGGGAGGGGAGGGAAACATTCAGTACTTC. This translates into CASSPLGGEGNIQYF.